Shown below are 26 T cell receptor beta chains from a single sample sequenced in a study of blood T cell repertoires in COVID-19. The table came from immunoSEQ multiplex PCR; TCRdb's copy has only in-frame clones and leaves some out. The data show 80,000 or so clones, over 85% seen once. The sequenced sample was peripheral blood. These receptor sequences come from a man in his fifties or sixties with acute or convalescent COVID-19.

This clone was picked up one time. The rearrangement links TRBV4-1 to TRBJ2-3; weak D call: TRBD1 (5 bases). The V end lost 2 bases, the J end lost 4 bases, and 22 bases lay between the germline ends. CDR1 is MGHRA, CDR2 YSYEKL, per germline. This CDR3 has 18 amino acids. CDR3 coding DNA: TGCGCCAGCAGCCAAACCTCCTTCCCCGTTGGGGCAGCAGATACGCAGTATTTT. It codes for CASSQTSFPVGAADTQYF.

This clone was counted a single time. The chain links TRBV5-4 to TRBJ2-3, with D perhaps matching TRBD2 (7 bases). Looked up from germline, CDR1 is SGHNT and CDR2 is YYREEE (reference sequence). The V gene lost 0 bases and the J gene lost 4 bases, with 15 bases spanning the gap. The length of the CDR3 is 16 residues. CDR3 protein: CASSLAGRGAADTQYF. DNA for the CDR3: TGTGCCAGCAGCTTGGCTGGTCGGGGGGCAGCAGATACGCAGTATTTT.

This clone was detected only once. This chain uses TRBV27 with TRBJ1-2; tentatively, D is TRBD1 (6 bases). This CDR3 spans 13 amino acids. The ends were cut back, 5 bases at V and 4 bases at J, with 11 bases in the middle. Germline CDR1 reads MNHEY; CDR2 reads SMNVEV (reference sequence). The CDR3 coding sequence is TGTGCCAGCAGTCGAACGGACAGCTATGGCTACACCTTC. Its translation is CASSRTDSYGYTF.

The CDR3 coding sequence is TGTGCCAGCAGTTACTCGACTAGCGGGATAAGAGATACGCAGTATTTT. Protein sequence: CASSYSTSGIRDTQYF. V gene TRBV6-5 combines with J gene TRBJ2-3; 11 nucleotides agree with TRBD2. The CDR3 extends over 16 amino acids. Germline V gene sequence: CDR1 MNHEY, CDR2 SVGAGI. Trimming removed 0 bases from V and 5 bases from J; junction bases left unmatched: 4.

V is TRBV11-2 and J is TRBJ1-2, with 11 bases that match TRBD1. With V trimmed by 2 bases and J by 3 bases, 2 bases remained unmatched. This CDR3 is 15 amino acids long. Germline V lookup: CDR1 SGHAT, CDR2 FQNNGV. The CDR3 loop reads CASSLQDRGHYGYTF. The CDR3 region has the DNA TGTGCCAGCAGCTTACAGGACAGGGGGCACTATGGCTACACCTTC.

The CDR3 DNA is TGTGCCAGCAGCGTAGGCGGTAGCGGGGGTGAGCAGTTCTTC. This sequence encodes CASSVGGSGGEQFF. The chain carries TRBV9 and TRBJ2-1; 9 bases are shared with TRBD2. V was clipped by 0 bases and J by 9 bases; unmatched bases: 4. The CDR3 runs 14 residues. The germline V gene has CDR1 SGDLS and CDR2 YYNGEE.

The chain is built from TRBV6-1 and TRBJ1-5; D is ambiguous. Germline loops: CDR1 MNHNS, CDR2 SASEGT. The CDR3 is 14 amino acids. V shed 2 bases and J shed 5 bases, with 10 bases lying between them. The CDR3 reads CASSESRGDQPQHF. CDR3 coding DNA: TGTGCCAGCAGTGAAAGCCGGGGTGATCAGCCCCAGCATTTT.

CDR3 region: CASSITSGGRSEQFF. The DNA for the CDR3 is TGTGCCAGTAGTATCACTAGCGGGGGGCGGAGTGAGCAGTTCTTC. The V and J genes are TRBV19 and TRBJ2-1; 12 bases line up with TRBD2. The germline gives CDR1 LNHDA, CDR2 SQIVND (reference sequence). CDR3 length equals 15 residues. Trimming took 3 bases from V and 9 from J; bases not matched to a gene: 6.

J is TRBJ2-4 and V is TRBV5-6; tentative D call: TRBD2 (5 bases). V was trimmed by 4 bases and J by 1 base, leaving 12 bases between them. Germline V gene data show CDR1 as SGHDT and CDR2 as YYEEEE. The CDR3 has 15 residues. CDR3 residues: CASSLLGGAKNIQYF. DNA of the CDR3: TGTGCCAGCAGCCTTCTAGGAGGTGCCAAAAACATTCAGTACTTC.

The rearrangement uses TRBV7-2 and TRBJ1-2; 8 nucleotides line up with TRBD1. The V gene end was trimmed by 5 bases and the J gene end by 6 bases; junction bases not matched to a gene: 14. The CDR3 has 16 amino acids. Germline CDR1 is SGHTA and CDR2 is FQGNSA. CDR3 sequence reads: CASSRMGQASTNGYTF. The DNA of the CDR3 is TGTGCCAGCAGCAGGATGGGACAGGCATCTACAAATGGCTACACCTTC.

The V gene is TRBV6-2 or TRBV6-3, the J gene TRBJ2-3, with D possibly TRBD1 on 6 matching bases. This CDR3 comprises 14 residues. V lost 6 bases and J lost 2, with 12 bases in between. Germline CDR1 reads MNHEY; CDR2 reads SVGEGT. CDR3 sequence (DNA): TGTGCCAGCAGCACAGGGACCCTCACAGATACGCAGTATTTT. Its protein is CASSTGTLTDTQYF.

The V gene is TRBV30, the J gene TRBJ2-6; D unclear. The V end lost 2 bases, the J end lost 0 bases, and 2 bases lay between the germline ends. From germline, CDR1 is GTSNPN and CDR2 SVGIG (reference sequence). This CDR3 spans 13 amino acids. The CDR3 reads CAWSRSGANVLTF. The CDR3 DNA is TGTGCCTGGAGTCGCTCTGGGGCCAACGTCCTGACTTTC.

This chain uses TRBV10-2 with TRBJ2-7; 8 positions match TRBD1. The CDR3 runs 13 residues. The V gene end was trimmed by 10 bases and the J gene end by 5 bases; junction bases not matched to a gene: 10. Germline V lookup: CDR1 WSHSY, CDR2 SAAADI. The CDR3 loop reads CAIYDRGDNEQYF. CDR3 sequence (DNA): TGCGCCATCTACGACAGGGGTGACAACGAGCAGTACTTC.

The gene calls are TRBV18 and TRBJ1-5, with D unclear. Trimming removed 3 bases at V and 7 bases at J, with 4 bases between. Germline V gene data show CDR1 as KGHSH and CDR2 as LQKENI. The CDR3 is made up of 11 amino acids. Here the CDR3 DNA reads TGTGCCAGCTCACCGGAGCAGCCCCAGCATTTT. This sequence encodes CASSPEQPQHF.

The rearrangement joins TRBV6-1 to TRBJ2-2, with D uncertain. This CDR3 contains 14 residues. Germline lookup yields CDR1 MNHNS and CDR2 SASEGT. Trimming cost V 3 bases and J 4 bases, with 9 bases left between them. CDR3 amino acids: CASSDDLITGELFF. The CDR3 DNA sequence: TGTGCCAGCAGTGATGACTTAATCACCGGGGAGCTGTTTTTT.

The chain recombines TRBV25-1 with TRBJ1-4; a possible D gene is TRBD1 (5 bases). The CDR3 totals 12 residues. Trimming removed 5 bases at V and 8 bases at J, with 9 bases between. The V gene's germline CDR1 is MGHDK and CDR2 SYGVNS. The CDR3 DNA reads as TGTGCCAGCAGTTTCGGGGGGGAAAAACTGTTTTTT. As protein: CASSFGGEKLFF. Complete variable domain (other parts from reference TRBV25-1 and TRBJ1-4): EADIYQTPRYLVIGTGKKITLECSQTMGHDKMYWYQQDPGMELHLIHYSYGVNSTEKGDLSSESTVSRIRTEHFPLTLESARPSHTSQYLCASSFGGEKLFFGSGTQLSVL.

The genes are TRBV7-9 and TRBJ2-1; TRBD2 matches at 12 bases. Germline V gives CDR1 SEHNR, CDR2 FQNEAQ (reference sequence). V lost 3 bases to trimming and J lost 0 bases; unmatched junction nucleotides: 9. CDR3 length: 19 amino acids. The CDR3 sequence is CASSFILAGGISSYNEQFF. CDR3 DNA sequence: TGTGCCAGCAGCTTCATTCTAGCGGGGGGGATTAGCTCCTACAATGAGCAGTTCTTC. The full variable domain, its missing parts supplied by reference TRBV7-9 and TRBJ2-1, is DTGVSQNPRHKITKRGQNVTFRCDPISEHNRLYWYRQTLGQGPEFLTYFQNEAQLEKSRLLSDRFSAERPKGSFSTLEIQRTEQGDSAMYLCASSFILAGGISSYNEQFFGPGTRLTVL.

The chain links TRBV4-3 to TRBJ1-2, with D hard to call. CDR3 size: 14 residues. The V end lost 4 bases, the J end lost 5 bases, and 14 bases lay between the germline ends. Per germline, CDR1 LGHNA and CDR2 YSLEER. The CDR3 bases are TGCGCCAGCAGCCTCGACCCAGCGGTTTATGGCTACACCTTC. Translated, it gives CASSLDPAVYGYTF.

The chain employs TRBV28 and TRBJ1-4; D possibly corresponds to TRBD1 (6 bases). Germline values: CDR1 MDHEN, CDR2 SYDVKM. The V and J ends lost 2 bases and 14 bases respectively, with 9 bases between them. The CDR3 runs 11 residues. The CDR3 sequence is CASSLRQALFF. The CDR3 nucleotides read TGTGCCAGCAGTTTAAGACAGGCGCTGTTTTTT.

The chain recombines TRBV27 with TRBJ2-3; TRBD2 might be the D (6 bases). The CDR3 runs to 15 residues. V dropped 5 bases and J dropped 5 bases, with 17 bases sitting between them. The germline gives CDR1 MNHEY, CDR2 SMNVEV (reference sequence). In DNA form, the CDR3 reads TGTGCCAGCAGTATTACTAGCCCTTGGGTAGATACGCAGTATTTT. Amino acids: CASSITSPWVDTQYF.

This CDR3 is CASNLQGMDQPQHF. Written as DNA, the CDR3 is TGTGCCAGCAACCTACAGGGGATGGATCAGCCCCAGCATTTT. J is TRBJ1-5 and V is TRBV6-5; 7 bases line up with TRBD1. The J segment lost 5 bases and the V segment lost 7 bases, leaving 8 bases of the junction unmatched. Germline values: CDR1 MNHEY, CDR2 SVGAGI. There are 14 residues in the CDR3.

The chain links TRBV2 to TRBJ1-4; TRBD1 matches 8 bases. The CDR3 totals 14 residues. Per germline, CDR1 SNHLY and CDR2 FYNNEI. With 6 bases clipped from V and 0 bases from J, the junction kept 0 bases outside the gene matches. CDR3 region: CASRDRATNEKLFF. CDR3 bases: TGTGCCAGCAGGGACAGGGCAACTAATGAAAAACTGTTTTTT.

In this sample, this clone turned up a few times. DNA for the CDR3: TGTGCCAGCAGTTCCGACAGGGGGTCCAACTATGGCTACACCTTC. Protein sequence: CASSSDRGSNYGYTF. The chain carries TRBV27 and TRBJ1-2; 9 positions match TRBD1. Germline CDR1 MNHEY, CDR2 SMNVEV (reference sequence). V trimming: 4 bases; J trimming: 2 bases; junction bases outside the gene matches: 5. This CDR3 contains 15 residues.

The rearrangement joins TRBV29-1 to TRBJ2-3; 8 nucleotides line up with TRBD2. Germline lookup yields CDR1 SQVTM and CDR2 ANQGSEA. V gave up 7 bases and J gave up 1 base; unmatched junction bases: 4. This CDR3 contains 13 residues. The chain's CDR3 is CSGRAGGTDTQYF. As DNA, the CDR3 is TGCAGCGGACGAGCGGGGGGCACAGATACGCAGTATTTT.

This clone was counted a single time. At the DNA level, this CDR3 is encoded by other sequences in the same sample as well. The V and J genes are TRBV27 and TRBJ2-1; possibly TRBD2 for D (5 bases). With 3 bases removed from V and 4 bases from J, the gap between germline ends came to 7 bases. The CDR3 sequence is 13 residues long. Germline CDR1 MNHEY, CDR2 SMNVEV (reference sequence). CDR3 residues: CASSFRTYNEQFF. The CDR3, as DNA: TGTGCCAGCAGTTTCCGGACTTACAATGAGCAGTTCTTC.

The V call is TRBV4-3, the J call TRBJ2-1, with 8 bases matching TRBD1. Germline CDR1 LGHNA, CDR2 YSLEER. Trimming cost V 1 base and J 3 bases; bases outside gene matches: 5. The CDR3 is made up of 16 amino acids. The CDR3 DNA reads as TGCGCCAGCAGCCAAGCCCCGACAGGGGTCTACAATGAGCAGTTCTTC. Its translation: CASSQAPTGVYNEQFF.